These 8 T cell receptor beta chains came from one sample sequenced in a study of blood T cell repertoires in COVID-19. Sequenced by immunoSEQ multiplex PCR; TCRdb stores in-frame clones only, minus some. The sample lists 70,000 or so clones; about nine tenths were seen once. Sequenced sample: peripheral blood. The receptors were sampled from a man between 65 and 79 years old with active or convalescent COVID-19.

The V call is TRBV9, the J call TRBJ1-3; unclear D gene. Per the germline V gene, CDR1 is SGDLS and CDR2 is YYNGEE. The ends were cut back, 3 bases at V and 0 bases at J, with 10 bases in the middle. The CDR3 loop spans 15 amino acids. The CDR3 region is CASSASTVSGNTIYF. CDR3 nucleotide sequence: TGTGCCAGCAGCGCCTCTACTGTCTCTGGAAACACCATATATTTT.

The chain uses TRBV12-3 or TRBV12-4 and TRBJ2-1; 7 bases are shared with TRBD1. The junction had 12 bases not matched to a gene; V was cut back by 7 bases and J by 15 bases. The CDR3 has 12 amino acids. CDR3 protein: CASTRGQEERFF. CDR3 sequence (DNA): TGTGCCAGCACCCGAGGACAGGAGGAACGGTTCTTC.

V and J are TRBV19 and TRBJ2-1, with 11 bases lining up with TRBD2. The CDR3 covers 15 residues. In germline, CDR1 is LNHDA, CDR2 SQIVND (reference sequence). Trimming removed 2 bases from V and 7 bases from J; junction bases left unmatched: 4. The CDR3 DNA reads TGTGCCAGTAGTATACCCCTAGCGGGAGGTAATGAGCAGTTCTTC. Its translation is CASSIPLAGGNEQFF. Full variable domain (outside the CDR3, taken from reference TRBV19 and TRBJ2-1): DGGITQSPKYLFRKEGQNVTLSCEQNLNHDAMYWYRQDPGQGLRLIYYSQIVNDFQKGDIAEGYSVSREKKESFPLTVTSAQKNPTAFYLCASSIPLAGGNEQFFGPGTRLTVL.

The V gene is TRBV7-2, the J gene TRBJ2-2; D not resolved. Looked up from germline, CDR1 is SGHTA and CDR2 is FQGNSA. Trimming removed 5 bases from V and 0 bases from J, with 10 bases in between. The CDR3 is made up of 15 amino acids. CDR3 DNA: TGTGCCAGCAGCGTAGGGCCGACGAACACCGGGGAGCTGTTTTTT. Protein: CASSVGPTNTGELFF.

This chain links TRBV2 with TRBJ2-5; D not certain. This CDR3 region has 13 residues. Per germline, CDR1 SNHLY and CDR2 FYNNEI. Trimming removed 3 bases from V and 2 bases from J, with 7 bases in between. CDR3 in DNA: TGTGCCAGCAGTGAGCTATTTCAAGAGACCCAGTACTTC. Translation gives CASSELFQETQYF.

In its sample, this clone was seen a few times. The rearrangement uses TRBV19 and TRBJ2-7, with D hard to call. Trimming took 5 bases from V and 3 from J, leaving 8 bases between them. The CDR3 length is 12 residues. Germline assignment: CDR1 LNHDA and CDR2 SQIVND (reference sequence). For the CDR3, the DNA is TGTGCCAGTAGTCCGGGTCTCTACGAGCAGTACTTC. Translating it yields CASSPGLYEQYF. The full variable domain, its missing parts supplied by reference TRBV19 and TRBJ2-7, is DGGITQSPKYLFRKEGQNVTLSCEQNLNHDAMYWYRQDPGQGLRLIYYSQIVNDFQKGDIAEGYSVSREKKESFPLTVTSAQKNPTAFYLCASSPGLYEQYFGPGTRLTVT.

The chain has TRBV6-5 and TRBJ1-1; TRBD1 matches 8 bases. Germline V gene lookup returns CDR1 MNHEY and CDR2 SVGAGI. The V and J ends lost 4 bases and 2 bases, in that order; junction bases with no gene match: 6. This CDR3 comprises 15 residues. CDR3 loop: CASSLTTGVNTEAFF. CDR3 nucleotides: TGTGCCAGCAGTTTAACGACAGGGGTAAACACTGAAGCTTTCTTT.

The chain uses TRBV28 and TRBJ1-4; D is unclear. The V end was cut by 6 bases, the J end by 7 bases, with 21 bases between. Germline V gene data show CDR1 as MDHEN and CDR2 as SYDVKM. The CDR3 loop spans 16 amino acids. In nucleotides, the CDR3 is TGTGCCAGCAGCACCCCGGTGGACCCCGCGGGTGAAAAACTGTTTTTT. Protein: CASSTPVDPAGEKLFF. Full variable domain (remainder filled in from reference TRBV28 and TRBJ1-4): DVKVTQSSRYLVKRTGEKVFLECVQDMDHENMFWYRQDPGLGLRLIYFSYDVKMKEKGDIPEGYSVSREKKERFSLILESASTNQTSMYLCASSTPVDPAGEKLFFGSGTQLSVL.